This T cell receptor (beta chain) came from a study of OX40 agonist ivuxolimab in advanced cancers. This clone appeared a single time. Its antigen remains unknown. This table comes from immunoSEQ multiplex PCR, and its TCRdb copy is limited to in-frame clones, with some not included. Of 81,000 or so clones in the sample, 75% to 95% were seen once. General study points: Also present in some nonresponders was a low level of normalized T-cell clonal expansion.

Losses at the gene ends were 6 bases for V and 0 bases for J; bases not matched to a gene: 5. Germline CDR1 is MDHEN and CDR2 is SYDVKM. The CDR3 sequence is 15 residues long. The TCR originated in an adult with an advanced solid tumor such as melanoma, head and neck, liver or kidney cancer. The chain links TRBV28 to TRBJ1-3, with 7 bases identical to TRBD1. Source: CD4+ or CD8+ T cells sorted from blood, taken in a trial of the OX40 agonist ivuxolimab. CDR3 amino acids: CASSLGTVSGNTIYF. CDR3 coding DNA: TGTGCCAGCAGCCTAGGGACAGTCTCTGGAAACACCATATATTTT.